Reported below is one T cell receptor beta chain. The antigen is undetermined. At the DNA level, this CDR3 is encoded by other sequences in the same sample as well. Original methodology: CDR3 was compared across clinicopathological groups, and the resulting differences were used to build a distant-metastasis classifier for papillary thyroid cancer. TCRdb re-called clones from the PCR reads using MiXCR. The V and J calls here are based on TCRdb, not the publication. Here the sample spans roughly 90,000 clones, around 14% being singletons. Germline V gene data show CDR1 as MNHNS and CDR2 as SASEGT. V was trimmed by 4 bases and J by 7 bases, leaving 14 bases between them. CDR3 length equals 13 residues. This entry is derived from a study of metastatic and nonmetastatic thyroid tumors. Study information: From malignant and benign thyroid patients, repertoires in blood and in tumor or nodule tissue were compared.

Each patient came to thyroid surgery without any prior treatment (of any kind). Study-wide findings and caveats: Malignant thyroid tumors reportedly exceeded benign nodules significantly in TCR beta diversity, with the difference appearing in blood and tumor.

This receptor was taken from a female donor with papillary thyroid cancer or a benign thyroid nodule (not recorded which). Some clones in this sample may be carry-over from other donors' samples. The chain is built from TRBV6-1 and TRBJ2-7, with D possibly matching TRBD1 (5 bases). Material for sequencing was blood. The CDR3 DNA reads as TGTGCCAGCAGTGTCGGTAGCAGGGAAGAGCAGTACTTC. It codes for CASSVGSREEQYF.